This T cell receptor beta chain originates from a study of T cell responses to AZD1222 COVID-19 vaccine. Profiling relied on immunoSEQ multiplex PCR, and the TCRdb table lists in-frame clones only, not all of them. The sample carries about 150,000 clones, about 93% recorded once. V lost 0 bases and J lost 7; bases outside the gene matches: 5. The CDR3 extends over 15 amino acids. CDR1 is SGDLS and CDR2 is YYNGEE in the germline V gene. This clone was counted between two and nine times. The chain is built from TRBV9 and TRBJ2-1; TRBD2 aligns across 9 bases. This sequence originates from an adult in good health. This material consisted of peripheral blood, taken on day 0 of AZD1222 vaccination. The CDR3 DNA reads as TGTGCCAGCAGCGTAGTCTTAGCGGGGGTTAATGAGCAGTTCTTC. Residues: CASSVVLAGVNEQFF. The whole variable domain, remainder taken from reference TRBV9 and TRBJ2-1, is DSGVTQTPKHLITATGQRVTLRCSPRSGDLSVYWYQQSLDQGLQFLIQYYNGEERAKGNILERFSAQQFPDLHSELNLSSLELGDSALYFCASSVVLAGVNEQFFGPGTRLTVL.